The entry that follows covers one T cell receptor (beta chain) sequence. Its cognate antigen is unknown. These data originate in a study of shared clonotypes between healthy human individuals. The study, taken as a whole, reports: Larger richness was generally estimated for naive than memory subsets.

Naive CD4+ cells were CD45RA-selected; the remaining cells were memory. Deep was the level at which the assay was run. Per the original data handling: ImmunoSEQ output held junction-only sequences without quality scores, so filtering differed. TCRdb's table, derived via immunoSEQ multiplex PCR, lists solely in-frame clones and lacks some. V, J and clone size were drawn from that table, and D and trimming were deduced from the DNA. The sample carries about 1 million clones, 70% to 80% recorded once. V shed 7 bases and J shed 2 bases, with 11 bases lying between them. CDR3 size: 13 residues. Germline values: CDR1 MNHNS, CDR2 SASEGT.

The source is a man aged 18 to 29 in good health. Sequenced: memory CD4+ T cells sorted from blood. As for subset: CD45RA-negative fraction. The gene calls are TRBV6-1 and TRBJ1-2; a weak D match, TRBD1 (5 bases). The CDR3 is CASITQENYGYTF. CDR3 sequence (DNA): TGTGCCAGCATTACACAGGAGAACTATGGCTACACCTTC.